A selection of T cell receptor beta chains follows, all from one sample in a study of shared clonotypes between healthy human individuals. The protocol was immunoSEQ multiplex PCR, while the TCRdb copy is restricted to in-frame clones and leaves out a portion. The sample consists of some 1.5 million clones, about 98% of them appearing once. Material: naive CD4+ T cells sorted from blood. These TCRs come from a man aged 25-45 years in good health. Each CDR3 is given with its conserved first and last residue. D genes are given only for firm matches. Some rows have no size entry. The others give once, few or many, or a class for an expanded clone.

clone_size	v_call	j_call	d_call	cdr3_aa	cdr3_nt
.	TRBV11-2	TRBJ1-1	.	CASSPQNTEAFF	TGTGCCAGCAGCCCCCAGAACACTGAAGCTTTCTTT
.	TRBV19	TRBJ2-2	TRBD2	CASSIDSGRVSTGELFF	TGTGCCAGTAGTATTGATAGCGGGAGGGTTAGTACCGGGGAGCTGTTTTTT
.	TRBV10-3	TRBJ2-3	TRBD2	CAISTSGRGANTQYF	TGTGCCATCAGTACTAGCGGGAGAGGCGCCAATACGCAGTATTTT
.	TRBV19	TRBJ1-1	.	CASSIDLWTPNTEAFF	TGTGCCAGTAGTATAGATCTATGGACACCGAACACTGAAGCTTTCTTT
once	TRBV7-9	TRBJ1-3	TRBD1	CASSFLTTGSFDF	TGTGCCAGCAGCTTTCTTACGACAGGGAGTTTTGATTTT
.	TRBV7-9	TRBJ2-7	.	CASSFQGNSYEQYF	TGTGCCAGCAGCTTTCAAGGGAACTCCTACGAGCAGTACTTC
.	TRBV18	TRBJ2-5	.	CASSPGAGVETQYF	TGTGCCAGCTCACCGGGAGCAGGGGTAGAGACCCAGTACTTC
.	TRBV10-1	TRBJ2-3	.	CASSENLAADTQYF	TGCGCCAGCAGTGAGAACCTCGCCGCAGATACGCAGTATTTT
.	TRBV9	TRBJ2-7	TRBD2	CASSVGPGLAGVYEQYF	TGTGCCAGCAGCGTAGGCCCGGGACTAGCGGGGGTCTACGAGCAGTACTTC
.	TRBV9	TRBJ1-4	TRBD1	CASSTGVGQGAEKLFF	TGTGCCAGCAGCACTGGTGTGGGACAGGGGGCTGAAAAACTGTTTTTT
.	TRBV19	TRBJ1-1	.	CASSEGGSHTEAFF	TGTGCCAGTAGTGAAGGAGGATCCCACACTGAAGCTTTCTTT
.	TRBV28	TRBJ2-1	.	CASSPFAGSSYNEQFF	TGTGCCAGCAGTCCCTTTGCGGGAAGCTCCTACAATGAGCAGTTCTTC
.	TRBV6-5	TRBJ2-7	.	CASIQGLGGYEQYF	TGTGCCAGCATTCAGGGTTTGGGGGGTTACGAGCAGTACTTC
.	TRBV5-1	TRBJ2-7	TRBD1	CASSLTSDRAGEQYF	TGCGCCAGCAGCTTGACCTCGGACAGGGCGGGCGAGCAGTACTTC
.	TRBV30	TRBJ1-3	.	CAWGSNGNTIYF	TGTGCCTGGGGATCGAATGGAAACACCATATATTTT
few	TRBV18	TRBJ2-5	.	CASSSQETQYF	TGTGCCAGCTCATCGCAAGAGACCCAGTACTTC
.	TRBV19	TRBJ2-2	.	CASSIVNLAGSLTGELFF	TGTGCCAGTAGTATAGTAAATCTCGCGGGTTCCTTGACCGGGGAGCTGTTTTTT
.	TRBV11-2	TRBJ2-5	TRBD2	CASRGLAGVGQQETQYF	TGTGCCAGCCGCGGACTAGCGGGAGTAGGACAACAAGAGACCCAGTACTTC
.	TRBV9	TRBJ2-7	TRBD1	CASSVGFGGQGAYEQYF	TGTGCCAGCAGCGTAGGGTTTGGCGGACAGGGGGCCTACGAGCAGTACTTC
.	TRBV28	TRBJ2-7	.	CASSPWGSISYEQYF	TGTGCCAGCAGTCCCTGGGGCTCTATCTCCTACGAGCAGTACTTC
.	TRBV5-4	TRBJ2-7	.	CASSSASREQYF	TGTGCCAGCAGTTCGGCCTCGCGGGAGCAGTACTTC
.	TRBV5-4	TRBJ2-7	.	CASSLVGLAQYEQYF	TGTGCCAGCAGCTTGGTAGGGCTAGCGCAGTACGAGCAGTACTTC